The entry that follows covers one T cell receptor (beta chain) sequence. The antigen remains unidentified. The data derive from a study of T cell responses to AZD1222 COVID-19 vaccine. Study-wide background: Both about-4-week and about-12-week second-dose recipients were combined. Study-wide findings and caveats: Repertoire sampling happened only post peak T cell response.

This CDR3 is 12 amino acids long. Germline trimming cut 9 bases from V and 4 bases from J; bases unmatched to any gene: 2. Germline loops: CDR1 KGHDR, CDR2 SFDVKD. TCRdb's table, derived via immunoSEQ multiplex PCR, lists solely in-frame clones and lacks some. Among roughly 260,000 clones listed, roughly 93% were seen once. The starting material was peripheral blood, obtained on day 0 of AZD1222 vaccination. The chain is built from TRBV24-1 and TRBJ2-1; 7 bases are a match to TRBD1. The receptor's source is an adult in good health. Here the CDR3 DNA reads TGTGCCACCCGGGACAGTTACAATGAGCAGTTCTTC. Its translation: CATRDSYNEQFF.